This TCR beta chain is drawn from a study of T cells in localized non-small cell lung cancer. TCRdb's copy holds only in-frame clones and misses some; the assay was immunoSEQ multiplex PCR. The sample gives 70,000 to 80,000 clones, 88% of which show up once; 20% to 25% is in the top ten. Germline CDR1 is SGHNT and CDR2 is YENEEA. With 1 base removed from V and 1 base from J, the gap between germline ends came to 14 bases. The CDR3 length is 17 residues. The V gene is TRBV11-3, the J gene TRBJ2-1; maybe TRBD2 (7 bases). Sample: peripheral blood, taken before any cancer treatment. The clonotype originates from a woman aged 35-70 years with stage I squamous cell lung carcinoma. The CDR3 DNA reads TGTGCCAGCAGCTTAGGCACTCGGGGGGCGTCCTACAATGAGCAGTTCTTC. Its protein is CASSLGTRGASYNEQFF.